This T cell receptor beta chain stems from a study of metastatic and nonmetastatic thyroid tumors. The CDR3 runs to 13 residues. The germline V gene has CDR1 SQVTM and CDR2 ANQGSEA. The ends were cut back, 2 bases at V and 1 base at J, with 9 bases in the middle. This clone came up many times. TCRdb re-called clones from the PCR reads using MiXCR. The data show approximately 35,000 clones, with 10% to 11% seen just once and 15% to 20% held by the top ten. Ahead of thyroid surgery, no patient had received treatment of any kind. This chain uses TRBV29-1 with TRBJ2-7, with a tentative D call TRBD1 (6 bases). The TCR comes from a female donor with papillary thyroid cancer or a benign thyroid nodule (not recorded which). Some clones in this sample may be carry-over from other donors' samples. Sequencing was performed on blood. The CDR3 coding sequence is TGCAGCGTTGAAAAGGACAGATCCTACGAGCAGTACTTC. It codes for CSVEKDRSYEQYF.